These 19 T cell receptor beta chains were all obtained from the same sample, sequenced in a study of Ad26.COV2.S vaccination and SARS-CoV-2 variants. Some clones are missing from TCRdb's copy, which holds only in-frame ones; the method was immunoSEQ multiplex PCR. The data hold 410,000 or so clones, with about 90% observed a single time. Treatment in this sample: 15 to 20 received Ad26.COV2.S at low or high dose, single or two shots; five or six received placebo; per-sample allocation not given. Sampling took place 63 days after the first vaccine or placebo injection. This specimen was peripheral blood, taken in a trial of Ad26.COV2.S vaccine versus placebo. The receptors originated from a person aged 18 to 59 who received the Ad26.COV2.S COVID-19 vaccine or a placebo.

The CDR3 region is CASSLLQLNYGYTF. The CDR3 nucleotides read TGTGCCAGCAGCTTATTACAGCTCAACTATGGCTACACCTTC. The chain couples TRBV7-2 to TRBJ1-2, with D uncertain. The CDR3 has 14 residues. V lost 2 bases and J lost 2, with 9 bases in between. Germline-derived CDR1 and CDR2 are SGHTA and FQGNSA.

Of note for this clone: Other DNA sequences within the sample encode an identical CDR3. The gene calls are TRBV24-1 and TRBJ1-4; D unclear. The V end lost 4 bases, the J end lost 8 bases, and 10 bases lay between the germline ends. Germline V gene data show CDR1 as KGHDR and CDR2 as SFDVKD. The CDR3 is 13 amino acids. CDR3 sequence reads: CATSDGGNEKLFF. Here the CDR3 DNA reads TGTGCCACCAGTGACGGAGGGAACGAAAAACTGTTTTTT.

J is TRBJ2-2 and V is TRBV27, with 12 bases lining up with TRBD2. The V segment lost 6 bases and the J segment 3 bases; nucleotides outside the gene matches: 2. This CDR3 has 15 residues. Germline assignment: CDR1 MNHEY and CDR2 SMNVEV (reference sequence). CDR3: CASRLAGGYTGELFF. As DNA, the CDR3 is TGTGCCAGCAGACTAGCGGGGGGTTACACCGGGGAGCTGTTTTTT.

This clone was seen just once. The chain uses TRBV9 and TRBJ2-7; D unresolved. V was pared by 0 bases and J by 1 base, with 11 bases between. The CDR3 is made up of 15 amino acids. Germline CDR1 SGDLS, CDR2 YYNGEE. CDR3 nucleotides: TGTGCCAGCAGCGTAGCTGTCGGCAGTTCCTACGAGCAGTACTTC. This sequence encodes CASSVAVGSSYEQYF.

The gene calls are TRBV6-2 or TRBV6-3 and TRBJ1-3; a possible D gene is TRBD1 (6 bases). The CDR3 is 15 residues long. Germline assignment: CDR1 MNHEY and CDR2 SVGEGT. The ends were cut back, 4 bases at V and 0 bases at J, with 10 bases in the middle. CDR3 sequence (DNA): TGTGCCAGCAGTTCCGGGACAAGCTCTGGAAACACCATATATTTT. Translated: CASSSGTSSGNTIYF.

V usage is TRBV27 and J usage is TRBJ1-1; 7 nucleotides line up with TRBD1. Germline CDR1 and CDR2: MNHEY and SMNVEV (reference sequence). The J segment lost 3 bases and the V segment lost 3 bases, leaving 10 bases of the junction unmatched. The CDR3 extends over 16 amino acids. CDR3 DNA: TGTGCCAGCAGTTTGAGTTACAGGGGAGGAGACACTGAAGCTTTCTTT. Its translation: CASSLSYRGGDTEAFF.

The J gene is TRBJ2-7, the V gene TRBV7-9, with D possibly called TRBD1 or TRBD2 (5 bases each). Trimming took 1 base from V and 2 from J, leaving 24 bases between them. The CDR3 runs to 19 residues. CDR1 and CDR2 (germline): SEHNR, FQNEAQ (reference sequence). The CDR3 DNA sequence: TGTGCCAGCAGCTTAGTGGGGGAAATAGGGACCTCGAGAGCCTACGAGCAGTACTTC. Protein sequence: CASSLVGEIGTSRAYEQYF.

The V gene is TRBV27, the J gene TRBJ1-3, with no clear D. CDR1 is MNHEY and CDR2 is SMNVEV in the germline V gene (reference sequence). The CDR3 extends over 14 amino acids. Trimming left V 4 bases short and J 2 bases short, with 9 bases between. The CDR3 DNA follows: TGTGCCAGCAGTTCGTTCGGCGCTGGAAACACCATATATTTT. It codes for CASSSFGAGNTIYF.

The V and J genes are TRBV5-4 and TRBJ1-4; TRBD1 agrees at 9 bases. Germline trimming cut 6 bases from V and 3 bases from J; bases unmatched to any gene: 6. CDR3 length: 15 residues. Germline assignment: CDR1 SGHNT and CDR2 YYREEE (reference sequence). The CDR3 nucleotides read TGTGCCAGCAAAACAGGGGGCGCATCTAATGAAAAACTGTTTTTT. Amino acids: CASKTGGASNEKLFF.

This clone has a handful of counts. This chain connects TRBV6-2 or TRBV6-3 to TRBJ2-1; 13 bases are a match to TRBD2. V lost 0 bases to trimming and J lost 4 bases; unmatched junction nucleotides: 0. The V gene's germline CDR1 is MNHEY and CDR2 SVGEGT. The length of the CDR3 is 16 residues. The DNA of the CDR3 is TGTGCCAGCAGTTACTCGGGACTAGCGGGGTACAATGAGCAGTTCTTC. This codes for CASSYSGLAGYNEQFF.

This chain connects TRBV28 to TRBJ1-6; D is unresolved. Trimming shortened V by 2 bases and J by 9 bases, and 5 bases separated the two germline ends. The CDR3 covers 12 residues. Germline V gene lookup returns CDR1 MDHEN and CDR2 SYDVKM. CDR3 nucleotide sequence: TGTGCCAGCAGTTTAGGGTTTTCACCCCTCCACTTT. Translating it yields CASSLGFSPLHF.

This sequence joins TRBV4-3 and TRBJ2-1; D is perhaps TRBD1 or TRBD2 (5 bases each). This CDR3 has 14 residues. Trimming left V 0 bases short and J 7 bases short, with 10 bases between. Germline-derived CDR1 and CDR2 are LGHNA and YSLEER. The CDR3 region has the DNA TGCGCCAGCAGCCAAGATTCCGAGGGGAATGAGCAGTTCTTC. Encoded protein: CASSQDSEGNEQFF.

The CDR3 loop is CASSHPRGNEQFF. The CDR3 nucleotides read TGCGCCAGCAGCCACCCCAGGGGTAATGAGCAGTTCTTC. The V and J genes are TRBV4-1 and TRBJ2-1; tentatively, D is TRBD1 (6 bases). CDR1 is MGHRA and CDR2 is YSYEKL in the germline V gene. The CDR3 has 13 residues. Trimming removed 3 bases at V and 7 bases at J, with 10 bases between.

The CDR3 sequence is CASSPYPGTGGEKLFF. In DNA form, the CDR3 reads TGTGCCAGCAGCCCGTACCCCGGGACAGGGGGTGAAAAACTGTTTTTT. V usage is TRBV3-1 (or the pseudogene TRBV3-2) and J usage is TRBJ1-4, with 11 bases aligning to TRBD1. The junction had 8 bases not matched to a gene; V was cut back by 4 bases and J by 7 bases. There are 16 residues in the CDR3. Germline V gives CDR1 LGHDT, CDR2 YNNKEL (reference sequence).

This clone was counted a few times. V usage is TRBV7-2 and J usage is TRBJ1-6; D might be TRBD1 (6 bases). V gave up 5 bases and J gave up 9 bases, with 17 bases separating them. This CDR3 contains 15 residues. In germline, CDR1 is SGHTA, CDR2 FQGNSA. CDR3 DNA sequence: TGTGCCAGCAGCCCCTTAACAGGGAAGGGTTCACCCCTCCACTTT. Protein product: CASSPLTGKGSPLHF.

The chain employs TRBV7-8 and TRBJ2-1; TRBD2 agrees at 8 bases. Germline CDR1 SGHVS, CDR2 FQNEAQ. J was trimmed by 10 bases and V by 2 bases; bases with no gene match: 10. There are 15 residues in the CDR3. CDR3 loop: CASSLFGGAGVEQFF. The CDR3 region has the DNA TGTGCCAGCAGCTTATTCGGGGGGGCCGGTGTCGAGCAGTTCTTC. Variable domain in full (rest from reference TRBV7-8 and TRBJ2-1): GAGVSQSPRYKVAKRGQDVALRCDPISGHVSLFWYQQALGQGPEFLTYFQNEAQLDKSGLPSDRFFAERPEGSVSTLKIQRTQQEDSAVYLCASSLFGGAGVEQFFGPGTRLTVL.

V and J are TRBV7-9 and TRBJ2-7, with a weak D call TRBD1 (6 bases). In germline, CDR1 is SEHNR, CDR2 FQNEAQ (reference sequence). Trimming stripped 1 base from V and 2 bases from J, with 21 bases between. This CDR3 has 18 amino acids. For the CDR3, the DNA is TGTGCCAGCAGCTTAGTAGTGTCTGGACAGACGATCCCCTACGAGCAGTACTTC. Protein product: CASSLVVSGQTIPYEQYF.

The chain carries TRBV5-8 and TRBJ2-7; perhaps TRBD1 as D (6 bases). CDR1 is SGHTS and CDR2 is YDEGEE in the germline V gene. V lost 4 bases and J lost 0, with 14 bases in between. This CDR3 region has 15 residues. The CDR3 sequence: CASSGYRERSYEQYF. DNA for the CDR3: TGTGCCAGCAGCGGATACAGGGAACGCTCCTACGAGCAGTACTTC.

The sample holds one count of this clone. The chain has TRBV5-6 and TRBJ2-2, with D possibly TRBD2 on 6 matching bases. Trimming removed 5 bases from V and 5 bases from J, with 16 bases in between. The CDR3 has 15 residues. Germline-derived CDR1 and CDR2 are SGHDT and YYEEEE. The CDR3 region has the DNA TGTGCCAGCAGAATGGAGGGTCGAGGGACCGGGGAGCTGTTTTTT. Translation gives CASRMEGRGTGELFF. The variable domain in full, with the rest retrieved from reference TRBV5-6 and TRBJ2-2, is DAGVTQSPTHLIKTRGQQVTLRCSPKSGHDTVSWYQQALGQGPQFIFQYYEEEERQRGNFPDRFSGHQFPNYSSELNVNALLLGDSALYLCASRMEGRGTGELFFGEGSRLTVL.